The present T cell receptor beta chain was sequenced within a study of T-cell reconstitution after alpha-beta-depleted transplantation in children. This clonotype was observed a few times. Library preparation (for TCRbeta) was performed with unique molecular identifiers. TCRdb processed the PCR reads anew with MiXCR; each CDR3 protein has one entry. The repertoire includes roughly 610,000 distinct CDR3 sequences, about 10% of them detected once, and about 4% sits in the top ten. The sample was PBMCs from the stem cell graft donor, taken from the stem cell graft. This receptor was identified in a human donor who donated a stem cell graft to a child with acute myeloid leukemia.

The DNA for the CDR3 is TGCGCCAGCAGCCGGGAACTTGCCGGGACAGGGGCAGTAGATACGCAGTATTTT. This encodes CASSRELAGTGAVDTQYF. This chain joins TRBV4-3 and TRBJ2-3; TRBD1 matches at 10 bases. The length of the CDR3 is 18 residues. V dropped 4 bases and J dropped 5; count of bases not matched to a gene: 15. Germline CDR1 and CDR2: LGHNA and YSLEER.